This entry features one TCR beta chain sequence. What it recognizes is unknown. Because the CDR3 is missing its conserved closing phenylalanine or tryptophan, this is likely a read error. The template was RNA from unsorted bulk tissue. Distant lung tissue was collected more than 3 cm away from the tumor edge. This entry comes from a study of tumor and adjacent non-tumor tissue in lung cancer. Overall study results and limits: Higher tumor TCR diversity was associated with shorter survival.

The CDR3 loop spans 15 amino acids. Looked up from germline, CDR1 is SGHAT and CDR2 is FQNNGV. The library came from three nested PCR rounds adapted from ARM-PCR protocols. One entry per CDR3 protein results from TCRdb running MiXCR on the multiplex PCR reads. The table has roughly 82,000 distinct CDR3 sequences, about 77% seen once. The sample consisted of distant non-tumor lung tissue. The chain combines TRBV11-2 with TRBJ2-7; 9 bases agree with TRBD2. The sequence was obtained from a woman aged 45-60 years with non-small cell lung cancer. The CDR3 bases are TGTGTCAGCAGCCCGCGACTAGCGGATCCCTACGAGCAGTACTCC. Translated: CVSSPRLADPYEQYS.